Given below is one T cell receptor (beta chain) in context. What it binds is not known. The data belong to a study of cytomegalovirus exposure and HLA in healthy donors. Study-wide findings and caveats: Rates of TCR association differed by HLA locus in a later analysis, with DRB1 highest and HLA-C lowest.

CDR1 and CDR2 from the germline V gene are SNHLY and FYNNEI. The CDR3 sequence is 13 residues long. Deletions cut 1 base from V and 8 bases from J, with 12 bases between. The PCR made use of 60 Vbeta and 13 Jbeta primers. The table came from immunoSEQ multiplex PCR; TCRdb's copy has only in-frame clones and leaves some out. The sample lists fewer than 350,000 clones, around 90% occurring once. The V gene is TRBV2, the J gene TRBJ2-7; D is possibly TRBD2 (6 bases). The clonotype comes from a woman younger than 30 in good health and CMV-seronegative. The sample consisted of PBMCs. The CDR3 loop reads CASSEGWRGKQYF. The DNA of the CDR3 is TGTGCCAGCAGTGAAGGCTGGCGGGGCAAGCAGTACTTC.